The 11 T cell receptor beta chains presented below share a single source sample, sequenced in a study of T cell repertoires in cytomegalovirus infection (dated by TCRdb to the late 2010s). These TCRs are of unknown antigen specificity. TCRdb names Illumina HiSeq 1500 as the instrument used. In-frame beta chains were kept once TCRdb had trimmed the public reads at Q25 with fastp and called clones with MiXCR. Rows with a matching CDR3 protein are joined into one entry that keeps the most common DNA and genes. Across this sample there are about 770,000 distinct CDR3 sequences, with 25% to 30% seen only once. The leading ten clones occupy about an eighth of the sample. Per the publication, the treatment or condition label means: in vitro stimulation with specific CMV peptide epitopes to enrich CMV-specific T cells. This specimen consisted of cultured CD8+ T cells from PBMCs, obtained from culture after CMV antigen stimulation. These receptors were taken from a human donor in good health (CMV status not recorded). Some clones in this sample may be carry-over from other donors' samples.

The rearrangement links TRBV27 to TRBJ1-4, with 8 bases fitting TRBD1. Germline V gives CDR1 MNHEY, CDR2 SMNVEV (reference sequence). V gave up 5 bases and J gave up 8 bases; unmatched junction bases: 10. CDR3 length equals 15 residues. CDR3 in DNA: TGTGCCAGCAGTATTCCGGGACAGGAGGCCGAAAAACTGTTTTTT. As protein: CASSIPGQEAEKLFF.

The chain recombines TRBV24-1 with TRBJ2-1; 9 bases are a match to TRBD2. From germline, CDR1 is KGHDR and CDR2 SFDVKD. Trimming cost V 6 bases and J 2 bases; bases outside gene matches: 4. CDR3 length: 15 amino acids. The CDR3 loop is CATSQLAGAYNEQFF. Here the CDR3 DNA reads TGTGCCACCAGTCAACTAGCGGGCGCCTACAATGAGCAGTTCTTC.

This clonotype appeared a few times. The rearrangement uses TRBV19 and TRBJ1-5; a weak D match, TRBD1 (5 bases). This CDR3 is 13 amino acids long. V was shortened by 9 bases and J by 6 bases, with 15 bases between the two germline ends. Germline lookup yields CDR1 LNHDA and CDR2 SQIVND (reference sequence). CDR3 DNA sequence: TGTGCCAGCGACCAGGGCACGGCTCAGCCCCAGCATTTT. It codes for CASDQGTAQPQHF.

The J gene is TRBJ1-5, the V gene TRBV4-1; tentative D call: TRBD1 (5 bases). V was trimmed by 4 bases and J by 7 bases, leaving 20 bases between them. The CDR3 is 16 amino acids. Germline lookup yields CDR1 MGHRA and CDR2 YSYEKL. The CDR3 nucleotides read TGCGCCAGCAGCCTGGGGACGGGCGCCTGGCTACAGCCCCAGCATTTT. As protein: CASSLGTGAWLQPQHF.

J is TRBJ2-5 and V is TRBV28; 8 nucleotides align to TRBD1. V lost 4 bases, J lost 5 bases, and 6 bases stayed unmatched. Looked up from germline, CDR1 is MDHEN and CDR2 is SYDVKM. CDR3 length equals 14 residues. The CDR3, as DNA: TGTGCCAGCAGTTCGGACAGGGAGTGGGAGACCCAGTACTTC. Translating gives CASSSDREWETQYF.

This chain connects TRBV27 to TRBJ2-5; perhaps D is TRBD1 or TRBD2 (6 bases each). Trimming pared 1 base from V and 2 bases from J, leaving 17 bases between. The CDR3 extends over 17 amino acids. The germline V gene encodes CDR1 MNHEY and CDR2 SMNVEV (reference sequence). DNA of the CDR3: TGTGCCAGCAGTTTATTCGCTCCCTGGGGGGCACAAGAGACCCAGTACTTC. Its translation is CASSLFAPWGAQETQYF.

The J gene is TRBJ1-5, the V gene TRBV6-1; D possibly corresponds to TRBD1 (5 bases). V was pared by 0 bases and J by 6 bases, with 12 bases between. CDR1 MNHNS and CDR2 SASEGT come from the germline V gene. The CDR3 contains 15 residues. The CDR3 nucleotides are TGTGCCAGCAGTGAAGCTAGGGGATTAGGTCAGCCCCAGCATTTT. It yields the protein CASSEARGLGQPQHF.

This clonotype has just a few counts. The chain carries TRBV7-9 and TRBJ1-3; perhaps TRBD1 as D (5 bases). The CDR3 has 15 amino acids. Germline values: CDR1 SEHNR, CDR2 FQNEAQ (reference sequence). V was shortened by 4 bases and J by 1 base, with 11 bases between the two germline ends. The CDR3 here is CASSSGRSSGNTIYF. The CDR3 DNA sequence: TGTGCCAGCAGCTCGGGACGGAGTTCTGGAAACACCATATATTTT.

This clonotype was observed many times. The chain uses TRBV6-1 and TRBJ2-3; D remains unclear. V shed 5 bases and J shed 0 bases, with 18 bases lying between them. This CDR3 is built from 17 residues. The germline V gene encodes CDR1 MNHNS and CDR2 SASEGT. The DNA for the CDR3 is TGTGCCAGCAGTCCCCCGGCGGAATATCGGAGCACAGATACGCAGTATTTT. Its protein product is CASSPPAEYRSTDTQYF.

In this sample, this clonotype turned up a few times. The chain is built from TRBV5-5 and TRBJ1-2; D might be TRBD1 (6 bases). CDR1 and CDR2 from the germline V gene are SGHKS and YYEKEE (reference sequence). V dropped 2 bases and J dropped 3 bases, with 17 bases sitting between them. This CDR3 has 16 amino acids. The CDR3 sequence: CASSLSGAAGHYGYTF. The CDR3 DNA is TGTGCCAGCAGCTTATCAGGGGCCGCAGGCCACTATGGCTACACCTTC.

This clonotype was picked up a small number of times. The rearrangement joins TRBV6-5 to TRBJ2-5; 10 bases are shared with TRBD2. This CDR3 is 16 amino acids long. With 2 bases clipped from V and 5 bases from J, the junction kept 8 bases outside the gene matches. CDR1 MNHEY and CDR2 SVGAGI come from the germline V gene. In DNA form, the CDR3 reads TGTGCCAGCAGTTACGCCACTAGCGGGGCGTTGGAGACCCAGTACTTC. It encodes CASSYATSGALETQYF.